The entry that follows covers one T cell receptor (beta chain) sequence. V was pared by 5 bases and J by 5 bases, with 7 bases between. The germline CDR1 and CDR2 sequences are DFQATT and SNEGSKA (reference sequence). This CDR3 is 11 amino acids long. The entry originates in a study of human T cells and chemical hapten exposure. Original data processing: Approximately 99,000 TCRs per sample was the median, with a range of roughly 23,224 to 690,600. TCRdb re-derived calls from the 5' RACE reads in MiXCR, one entry per CDR3 protein. Clone size and V and J calls follow TCRdb, not the original study. Among 120,000 to 150,000 distinct CDR3 sequences, around 4.1% were seen once, and the ten largest hold about 1.3%. Total RNA was isolated from unfractionated whole blood.

This TCR was sampled from a female donor in good health. V usage is TRBV20-1 and J usage is TRBJ2-1; D not resolved. The CDR3 DNA reads as TGCAGTGCTGCTTGGGACAATGAGCAGTTCTTC. Its translation: CSAAWDNEQFF.